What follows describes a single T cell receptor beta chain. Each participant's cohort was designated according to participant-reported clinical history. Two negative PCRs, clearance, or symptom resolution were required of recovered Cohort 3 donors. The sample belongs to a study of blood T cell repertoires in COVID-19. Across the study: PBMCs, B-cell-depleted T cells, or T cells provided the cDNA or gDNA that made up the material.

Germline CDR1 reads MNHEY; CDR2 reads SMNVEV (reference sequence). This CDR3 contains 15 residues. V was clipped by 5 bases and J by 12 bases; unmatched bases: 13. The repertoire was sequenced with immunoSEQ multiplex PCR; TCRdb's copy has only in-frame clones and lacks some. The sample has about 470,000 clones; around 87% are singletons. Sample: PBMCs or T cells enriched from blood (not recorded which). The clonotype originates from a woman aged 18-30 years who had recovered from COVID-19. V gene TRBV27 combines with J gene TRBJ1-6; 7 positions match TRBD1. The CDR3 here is CASSADGDSRLPLHF. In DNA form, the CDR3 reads TGTGCCAGCAGTGCCGATGGGGACAGTCGCTTACCCCTCCACTTT.